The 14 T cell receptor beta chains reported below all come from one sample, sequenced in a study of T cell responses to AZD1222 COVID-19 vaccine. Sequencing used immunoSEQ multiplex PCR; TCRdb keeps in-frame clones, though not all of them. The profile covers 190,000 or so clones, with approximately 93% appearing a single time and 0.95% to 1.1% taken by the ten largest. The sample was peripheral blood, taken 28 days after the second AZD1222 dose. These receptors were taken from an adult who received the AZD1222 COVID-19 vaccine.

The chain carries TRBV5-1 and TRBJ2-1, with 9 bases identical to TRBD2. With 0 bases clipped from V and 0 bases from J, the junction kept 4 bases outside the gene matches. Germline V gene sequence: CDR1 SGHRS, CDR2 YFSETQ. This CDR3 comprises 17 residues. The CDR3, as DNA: TGCGCCAGCAGCTTGGTGTCTAGCGGGGCCTCCTACAATGAGCAGTTCTTC. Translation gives CASSLVSSGASYNEQFF.

The CDR3 sequence: CASSSRGEAVATNEKLFF. The DNA of the CDR3 is TGCGCCAGCAGCTCAAGGGGCGAGGCAGTTGCAACTAATGAAAAACTGTTTTTT. The V and J genes are TRBV5-1 and TRBJ1-4, with a weak D call TRBD1 (5 bases). Trimming removed 3 bases from V and 0 bases from J, with 18 bases in between. CDR3 length: 18 amino acids. Germline V gives CDR1 SGHRS, CDR2 YFSETQ. Variable domain in full (rest from reference TRBV5-1 and TRBJ1-4): KAGVTQTPRYLIKTRGQQVTLSCSPISGHRSVSWYQQTPGQGLQFLFEYFSETQRNKGNFPGRFSGRQFSNSRSEMNVSTLELGDSALYLCASSSRGEAVATNEKLFFGSGTQLSVL.

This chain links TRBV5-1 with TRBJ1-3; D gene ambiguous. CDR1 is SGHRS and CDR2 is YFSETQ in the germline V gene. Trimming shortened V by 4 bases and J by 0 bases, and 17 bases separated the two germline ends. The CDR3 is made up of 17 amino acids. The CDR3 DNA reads TGCGCCAGCAGCGAGTTCCCGGAGACACCCTCTGGAAACACCATATATTTT. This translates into CASSEFPETPSGNTIYF.

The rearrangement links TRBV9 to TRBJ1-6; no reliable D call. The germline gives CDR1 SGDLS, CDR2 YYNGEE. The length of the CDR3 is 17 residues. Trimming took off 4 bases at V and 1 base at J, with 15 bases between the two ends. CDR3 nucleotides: TGTGCCAGCAGCCTCAGACCCGGGCCGTCCTATAATTCACCCCTCCACTTT. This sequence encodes CASSLRPGPSYNSPLHF.

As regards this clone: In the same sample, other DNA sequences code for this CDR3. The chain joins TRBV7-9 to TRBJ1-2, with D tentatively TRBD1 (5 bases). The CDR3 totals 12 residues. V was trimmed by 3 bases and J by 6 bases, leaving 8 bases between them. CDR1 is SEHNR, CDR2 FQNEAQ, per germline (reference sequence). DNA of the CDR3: TGTGCCAGCAGCTTGGGGCGGGATGGCTACACCTTC. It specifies CASSLGRDGYTF.

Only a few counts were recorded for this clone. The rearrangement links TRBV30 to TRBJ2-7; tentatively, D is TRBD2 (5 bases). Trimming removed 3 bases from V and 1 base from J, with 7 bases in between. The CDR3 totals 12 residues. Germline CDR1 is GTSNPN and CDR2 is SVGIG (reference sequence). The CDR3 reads CAWRRGSYEQYF. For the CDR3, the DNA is TGTGCCTGGAGGCGAGGGTCCTACGAGCAGTACTTC.

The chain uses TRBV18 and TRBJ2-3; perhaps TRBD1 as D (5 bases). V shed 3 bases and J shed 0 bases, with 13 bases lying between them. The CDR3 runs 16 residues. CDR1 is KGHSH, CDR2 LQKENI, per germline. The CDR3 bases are TGTGCCAGCTCACCCCAGACAGTCCCTAGCACAGATACGCAGTATTTT. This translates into CASSPQTVPSTDTQYF.

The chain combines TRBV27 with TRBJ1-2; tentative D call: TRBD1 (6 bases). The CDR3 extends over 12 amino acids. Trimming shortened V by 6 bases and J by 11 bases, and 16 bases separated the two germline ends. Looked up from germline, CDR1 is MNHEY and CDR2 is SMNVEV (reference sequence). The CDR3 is CASSPLGAQYTF. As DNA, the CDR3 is TGTGCCAGCAGCCCCCTGGGGGCCCAGTACACCTTC.

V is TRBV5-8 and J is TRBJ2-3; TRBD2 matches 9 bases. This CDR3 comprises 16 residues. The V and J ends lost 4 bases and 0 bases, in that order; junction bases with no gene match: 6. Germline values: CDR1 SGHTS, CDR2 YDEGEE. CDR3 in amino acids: CASSPGTSRSTDTQYF. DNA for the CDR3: TGTGCCAGCAGCCCCGGGACTAGCCGTAGCACAGATACGCAGTATTTT.

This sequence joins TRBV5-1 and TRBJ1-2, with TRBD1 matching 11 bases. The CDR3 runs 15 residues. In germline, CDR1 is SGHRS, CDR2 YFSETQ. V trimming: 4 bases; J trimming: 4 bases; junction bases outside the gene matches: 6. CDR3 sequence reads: CASSPGTGGGYGYTF. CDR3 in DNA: TGCGCCAGCAGCCCCGGGACAGGGGGAGGCTATGGCTACACCTTC.

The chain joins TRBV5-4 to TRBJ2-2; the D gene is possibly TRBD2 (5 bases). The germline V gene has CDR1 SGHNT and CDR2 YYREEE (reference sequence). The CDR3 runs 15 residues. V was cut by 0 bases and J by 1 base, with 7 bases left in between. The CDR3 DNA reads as TGTGCCAGCAGCTTGGCCCGGGGGAACACCGGGGAGCTGTTTTTT. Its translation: CASSLARGNTGELFF.

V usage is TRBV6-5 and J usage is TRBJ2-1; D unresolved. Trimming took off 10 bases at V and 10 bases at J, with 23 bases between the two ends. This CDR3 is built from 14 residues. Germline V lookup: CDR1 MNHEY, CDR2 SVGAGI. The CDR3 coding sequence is TGTGCCAACACTCGGTCCTCGGAATACACCGAGCAGTTCTTC. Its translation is CANTRSSEYTEQFF.

CDR3 residues: CASSLLGQGRNEQFF. The CDR3 bases are TGTGCCAGCAGCTTATTGGGACAGGGAAGGAATGAGCAGTTCTTC. This rearrangement joins TRBV7-3 to TRBJ2-1, with TRBD1 identical over 9 bases. Trimming took 2 bases from V and 7 from J; bases not matched to a gene: 6. Germline V gene lookup returns CDR1 SGHTA and CDR2 FQGTGA. CDR3 length equals 15 residues.

The CDR3 DNA reads TGTGCCAGTGAGCCCGGAGCTAACTATGGCTACACCTTC. Amino acids: CASEPGANYGYTF. The gene calls are TRBV19 and TRBJ1-2; no reliable D call. V was clipped by 8 bases and J by 0 bases, with 10 bases between them. The length of the CDR3 is 13 residues. Germline lookup yields CDR1 LNHDA and CDR2 SQIVND (reference sequence).